Below are 6 T cell receptor beta chains sequenced from a single sample in a study of OX40 agonist ivuxolimab in advanced cancers. Libraries were prepared by immunoSEQ multiplex PCR; TCRdb keeps only in-frame clonotypes and omits some of them. The sample includes 92,000 or so clones, 70% to 85% of them seen just once. Specimen: CD4+ or CD8+ T cells sorted from blood, collected in a trial of the OX40 agonist ivuxolimab. These receptors were collected from an adult with an advanced solid tumor such as melanoma, head and neck, liver or kidney cancer.

V is TRBV5-1 and J is TRBJ1-4, with 7 bases fitting TRBD1. J was trimmed by 4 bases and V by 2 bases; bases with no gene match: 5. The CDR3 sequence is 15 residues long. Germline CDR1 SGHRS, CDR2 YFSETQ. The CDR3 spells CASSLTTGVNEKLFF. In DNA form, the CDR3 reads TGCGCCAGCAGCTTAACTACAGGGGTTAATGAAAAACTGTTTTTT.

A few counts support this clone. This chain connects TRBV4-1 to TRBJ1-5; the match to TRBD1 covers 7 bases. The CDR3 consists of 14 residues. CDR1 is MGHRA, CDR2 YSYEKL, per germline. Losses at the gene ends were 7 bases for V and 4 bases for J; bases not matched to a gene: 7. CDR3 DNA: TGCGCCAGCAAGGCGACAGGGCCAAATCAGCCCCAGCATTTT. As protein: CASKATGPNQPQHF.

The chain carries TRBV7-2 and TRBJ2-5; tentative D call: TRBD2 (5 bases). There are 14 residues in the CDR3. With 3 bases removed from V and 4 bases from J, the gap between germline ends came to 12 bases. From germline, CDR1 is SGHTA and CDR2 FQGNSA. This chain's CDR3 is CASSFTRASETQYF. The CDR3 DNA reads TGTGCCAGCAGCTTTACTAGGGCATCAGAGACCCAGTACTTC.

V and J are TRBV18 and TRBJ1-2, with D tentatively TRBD1 (6 bases). Germline lookup yields CDR1 KGHSH and CDR2 LQKENI. Trimming removed 3 bases at V and 10 bases at J, with 15 bases between. CDR3 length equals 13 residues. As DNA, the CDR3 is TGTGCCAGCTCACCCGGGCCAGGGGAACCCTACACCTTC. Residues: CASSPGPGEPYTF.

The rearrangement links TRBV21-1 to TRBJ2-7; TRBD1 reflects the table's D call only, with no check against the DNA. TRBV21-1 is marked as a pseudogene. The CDR3 covers 15 residues. The chain's CDR3 is CASSLRVTGHYEQYF. CDR3 in DNA: TGTGCCAGCAGCCTGAGGGTGACAGGGCACTACGAGCAGTACTTC.

The J gene is TRBJ2-5, the V gene TRBV18; D remains unclear. V dropped 2 bases and J dropped 1 base, with 5 bases sitting between them. Germline loops: CDR1 KGHSH, CDR2 LQKENI. The CDR3 covers 13 residues. The CDR3 nucleotides are TGTGCCAGCTCACCAGTCTCCCAAGAGACCCAGTACTTC. Translation: CASSPVSQETQYF. The full variable domain, with the rest looked up from reference TRBV18 and TRBJ2-5, is NAGVMQNPRHLVRRRGQEARLRCSPMKGHSHVYWYRQLPEEGLKFMVYLQKENIIDESGMPKERFSAEFPKEGPSILRIQQVVRGDSAAYFCASSPVSQETQYFGPGTRLLVL.